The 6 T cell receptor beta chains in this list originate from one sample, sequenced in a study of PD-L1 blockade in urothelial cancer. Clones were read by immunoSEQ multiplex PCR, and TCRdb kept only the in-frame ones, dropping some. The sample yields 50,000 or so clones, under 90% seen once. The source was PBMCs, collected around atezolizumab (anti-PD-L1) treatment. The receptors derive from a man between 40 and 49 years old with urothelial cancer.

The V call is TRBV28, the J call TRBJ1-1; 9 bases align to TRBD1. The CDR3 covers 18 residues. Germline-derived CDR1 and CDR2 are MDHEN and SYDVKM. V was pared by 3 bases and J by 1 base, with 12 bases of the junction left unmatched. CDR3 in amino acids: CASSFPGQGRSWNTEAFF. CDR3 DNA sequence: TGTGCCAGCAGTTTCCCCGGACAGGGGCGTTCCTGGAACACTGAAGCTTTCTTT.

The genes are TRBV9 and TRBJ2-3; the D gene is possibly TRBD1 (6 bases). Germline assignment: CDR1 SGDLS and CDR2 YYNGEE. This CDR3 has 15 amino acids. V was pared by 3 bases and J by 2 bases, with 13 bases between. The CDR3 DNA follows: TGTGCCAGCAGCGCGATTTCAGGGGACACAGATACGCAGTATTTT. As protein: CASSAISGDTDTQYF.

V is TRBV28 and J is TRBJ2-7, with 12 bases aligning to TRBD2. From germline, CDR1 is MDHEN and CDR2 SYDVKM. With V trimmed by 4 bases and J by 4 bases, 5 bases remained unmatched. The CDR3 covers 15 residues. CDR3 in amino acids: CASSSILAGGYEQYF. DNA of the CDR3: TGTGCCAGCAGTTCCATCCTAGCGGGAGGGTACGAGCAGTACTTC.

Here the CDR3 reads CASSQEVTRSTGELFF. The CDR3 DNA follows: TGCGCCAGCAGCCAAGAGGTGACTAGGAGCACCGGGGAGCTGTTTTTT. The chain joins TRBV4-3 to TRBJ2-2; a weak D match, TRBD2 (6 bases). CDR3 length equals 16 residues. V lost 0 bases to trimming and J lost 4 bases, with 12 bases between them. Germline CDR1 reads LGHNA; CDR2 reads YSLEER.

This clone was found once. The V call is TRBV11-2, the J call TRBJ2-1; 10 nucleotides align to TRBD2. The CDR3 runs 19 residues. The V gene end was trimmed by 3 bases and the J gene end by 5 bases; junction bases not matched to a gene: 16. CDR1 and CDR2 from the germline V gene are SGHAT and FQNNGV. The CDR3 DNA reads TGTGCCAGCAGCTTCCGGACTAGCGGATCCATCCGGCCCCACAATGAGCAGTTCTTC. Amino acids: CASSFRTSGSIRPHNEQFF.

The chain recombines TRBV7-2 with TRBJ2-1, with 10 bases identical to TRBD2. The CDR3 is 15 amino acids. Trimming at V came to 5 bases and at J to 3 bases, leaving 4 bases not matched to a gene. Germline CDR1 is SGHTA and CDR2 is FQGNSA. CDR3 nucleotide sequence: TGTGCCAGCAGCCCCGGACTAGCGGACTACAATGAGCAGTTCTTC. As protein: CASSPGLADYNEQFF.